The 6 T cell receptor beta chains below were found in one sample sequenced in a study of T-cell memory formation after mild COVID-19. Using its own MiXCR run on the 5' RACE reads, TCRdb lists one record per CDR3 protein. In the table there are roughly 450,000 distinct CDR3 sequences, 15% to 20% of which are singletons. The specimen sequenced was PBMCs or a T cell subset sorted from them (not recorded which). These receptors were taken from an adult woman who had mild COVID-19 (a few samples of this study predate the infection). Cell type and time point are not known.

The chain couples TRBV20-1 to TRBJ2-2, with D possibly matching TRBD2 (5 bases). Trimming cost V 1 base and J 1 base, with 10 bases left between them. The CDR3 is 15 residues long. Germline CDR1 and CDR2: DFQATT and SNEGSKA (reference sequence). The CDR3 sequence: CSARGEGRNTGELFF. In nucleotides, the CDR3 is TGCAGTGCTAGAGGAGAAGGGAGGAACACCGGGGAGCTGTTTTTT.

V gene TRBV3-1 combines with J gene TRBJ2-7, with 7 bases matching TRBD1. Losses at the gene ends were 1 base for V and 11 bases for J; bases not matched to a gene: 5. CDR3 length: 12 amino acids. Germline V gene lookup returns CDR1 LGHDT and CDR2 YNNKEL (reference sequence). CDR3 sequence: CASSQGPGGEYF. CDR3 in DNA: TGTGCCAGCAGCCAAGGTCCAGGGGGAGAGTACTTC.

This clonotype has only a few counts. CDR3 nucleotides: TGTGCCAGCAGCGTAGACGCCGGGACAGGGTCCGAGCAGTACTTC. Its translation: CASSVDAGTGSEQYF. The gene calls are TRBV9 and TRBJ2-7, with TRBD1 identical over 9 bases. The germline V gene encodes CDR1 SGDLS and CDR2 YYNGEE. This CDR3 has 15 amino acids. V trimming: 0 bases; J trimming: 6 bases; junction bases outside the gene matches: 7.

This clonotype was seen at least ten times. The V gene is TRBV12-3 or TRBV12-4, the J gene TRBJ2-5, with D perhaps matching TRBD1 or TRBD2 (6 bases each). The CDR3 covers 18 residues. Trimming stripped 2 bases from V and 0 bases from J, with 19 bases between. The CDR3 coding sequence is TGTGCCAGCAGTTTACGTCTTCTGGAGGGGGTTTACCAAGAGACCCAGTACTTC. This sequence encodes CASSLRLLEGVYQETQYF.

This clonotype was detected only a few times. This chain connects TRBV6-5 to TRBJ2-5; 8 bases align to TRBD2. V dropped 3 bases and J dropped 1; count of bases not matched to a gene: 13. This CDR3 spans 18 amino acids. Per germline, CDR1 MNHEY and CDR2 SVGAGI. The CDR3 reads CASSYIRTGGPTQETQYF. The CDR3, as DNA: TGTGCCAGCAGTTATATTCGTACGGGGGGGCCGACCCAAGAGACCCAGTACTTC.

In its sample, this clonotype was seen a few times. The chain couples TRBV27 to TRBJ2-7; D possibly matches TRBD1 or TRBD2 (7 bases each). There are 15 residues in the CDR3. Trimming left V 4 bases short and J 10 bases short, with 23 bases between. Per germline, CDR1 MNHEY and CDR2 SMNVEV (reference sequence). CDR3 loop: CASSSPSQRDRAQYF. For the CDR3, the DNA is TGTGCCAGCAGTTCACCCTCGCAGCGGGACAGAGCCCAGTACTTC.